Below, 24 T cell receptor beta chains from the same sample are listed, as sequenced in a study of T cells in Graves' hyperthyroidism and ophthalmopathy. TCR beta CDR3 sequences were amplified from RNA transcripts. The HTBI primer set drove a first-round RT-PCR of the TCR CDR3. Using its own MiXCR run on the multiplex PCR reads, TCRdb lists one record per CDR3 protein. The sample holds under 400,000 distinct CDR3 sequences; approximately 15% are singletons and the top ten take approximately 11%. Sequencing was performed on blood. These receptors originate from a woman aged 55-70 years with Graves' hyperthyroidism.

This clonotype occurred many times. This sequence joins TRBV11-2 and TRBJ1-1; 7 bases map to TRBD1. Germline V lookup: CDR1 SGHAT, CDR2 FQNNGV. The J segment lost 2 bases and the V segment lost 2 bases, leaving 5 bases of the junction unmatched. The CDR3 runs to 15 residues. For the CDR3, the DNA is TGTGCCAGCAGCTTATATCGGGACAGTAACACTGAAGCTTTCTTT. Protein product: CASSLYRDSNTEAFF. Complete variable domain (other parts from reference TRBV11-2 and TRBJ1-1): EAGVAQSPRYKIIEKRQSVAFWCNPISGHATLYWYQQILGQGPKLLIQFQNNGVVDDSQLPKDRFSAERLKGVDSTLKIQPAKLEDSAVYLCASSLYRDSNTEAFFGQGTRLTVV.

The chain recombines TRBV5-8 with TRBJ2-1; D gene unclear. V was clipped by 0 bases and J by 4 bases, with 11 bases between them. Germline V gene data show CDR1 as SGHTS and CDR2 as YDEGEE. This CDR3 contains 15 residues. The chain's CDR3 is CASSLARRRYNEQFF. The CDR3 region has the DNA TGTGCCAGCAGCTTGGCCAGGCGGCGGTACAATGAGCAGTTCTTC.

The chain joins TRBV19 to TRBJ2-3; the D gene is possibly TRBD2 (6 bases). The CDR3 runs 14 residues. The germline V gene has CDR1 LNHDA and CDR2 SQIVND (reference sequence). The germline V and J ends were trimmed by 6 bases and 4 bases, with 14 bases remaining between them. The CDR3 coding sequence is TGTGCCAGTAGCCAAGATCCTAGCGCAGATACGCAGTATTTT. As protein: CASSQDPSADTQYF.

This clonotype has at least ten counts. The CDR3 bases are TGCAGCCCCCGGGTAGGGACGGCCACGGGAGAGACCCAGTACTTC. It is translated as CSPRVGTATGETQYF. The chain combines TRBV29-1 with TRBJ2-5, with D perhaps being TRBD1 or TRBD2 (5 bases each). Germline V lookup: CDR1 SQVTM, CDR2 ANQGSEA. Between the trimmed V and J ends, which lost 8 bases and 4 bases, there was a span of 23 bases. CDR3 length: 15 residues.

The V and J genes are TRBV24-1 and TRBJ2-3; tentatively, D is TRBD2 (5 bases). This CDR3 region has 15 residues. V was clipped by 4 bases and J by 0 bases, with 10 bases between them. In germline, CDR1 is KGHDR, CDR2 SFDVKD. For the CDR3, the DNA is TGTGCCACCAGTGACCGACGGGGAAGCACAGATACGCAGTATTTT. As protein: CATSDRRGSTDTQYF.

Only a few counts were recorded for this clonotype. The chain links TRBV20-1 to TRBJ1-5, with D perhaps TRBD1 (6 bases). Deletions cut 3 bases from V and 2 bases from J, with 11 bases between. The CDR3 loop spans 14 amino acids. The germline V gene encodes CDR1 DFQATT and CDR2 SNEGSKA (reference sequence). CDR3 nucleotide sequence: TGCAGTGCTAGGGAGGGGGGAGGCAATCAGCCCCAGCATTTT. Translating gives CSAREGGGNQPQHF.

This clonotype occurred a few times. Since a much larger clone is just one base distant, this may be a read error. The J gene is TRBJ2-5, the V gene TRBV2; 7 bases match TRBD1. Germline CDR1 SNHLY, CDR2 FYNNEI. CDR3 length equals 14 residues. After removal of 5 bases from V and 2 bases from J, the junction contained 5 bases not matched to a gene. The DNA of the CDR3 is TGTGCCAGCAGTAGGACAGGCCAACAAGAGACCCAGTACTTC. Its protein is CASSRTGQQETQYF.

This clonotype was counted between two and nine times. The chain joins TRBV18 to TRBJ1-3, with D possibly matching TRBD1 (5 bases). Deletions cut 4 bases from V and 3 bases from J, with 10 bases between. Germline V gene lookup returns CDR1 KGHSH and CDR2 LQKENI. The CDR3 spans 14 residues. CDR3 nucleotide sequence: TGTGCCAGCTCACAGACAGACCTTGGAAACACCATATATTTT. The encoded protein is CASSQTDLGNTIYF.

This chain joins TRBV19 and TRBJ2-7; 8 bases line up with TRBD1. The CDR3 is made up of 13 amino acids. Germline V CDR1 and CDR2: LNHDA, SQIVND (reference sequence). Germline trimming cut 6 bases from V and 2 bases from J; bases unmatched to any gene: 3. The CDR3 DNA reads as TGTGCCAGTAGAGAACAGGGGGCCTACGAGCAGTACTTC. Amino acid sequence: CASREQGAYEQYF.

This clonotype showed up many times. The chain recombines TRBV2 with TRBJ1-1, with D perhaps matching TRBD1 (5 bases). V shed 2 bases and J shed 0 bases, with 10 bases lying between them. The CDR3 extends over 15 amino acids. Germline assignment: CDR1 SNHLY and CDR2 FYNNEI. CDR3 in amino acids: CASSERGRMNTEAFF. CDR3 coding DNA: TGTGCCAGCAGTGAAAGGGGCCGCATGAACACTGAAGCTTTCTTT.

This clonotype occurred many times. J is TRBJ1-2 and V is TRBV12-3 or TRBV12-4; D is undetermined. The CDR3 length is 12 residues. V was cut by 1 base and J by 5 bases, with 5 bases left in between. The CDR3 loop reads CASSLVRYGYTF. As DNA, the CDR3 is TGTGCCAGCAGTTTAGTTCGTTATGGCTACACCTTC.

This clonotype was counted at least ten times. The J gene is TRBJ2-7, the V gene TRBV12-3 or TRBV12-4; tentatively, D is TRBD2 (5 bases). The V gene lost 3 bases and the J gene lost 3 bases, with 9 bases spanning the gap. The CDR3 totals 13 residues. The DNA of the CDR3 is TGTGCCAGCAGTTTCCGGGAAGACTACGAGCAGTACTTC. Translation: CASSFREDYEQYF.

Ten or more counts support this clonotype. The V and J genes are TRBV6-1 and TRBJ2-7; no clear D gene. V was shortened by 1 base and J by 6 bases, with 7 bases between the two germline ends. CDR3 length: 12 residues. From germline, CDR1 is MNHNS and CDR2 SASEGT. DNA of the CDR3: TGTGCCAGCAGTGAAGGGGGTGGCGAGCAGTACTTC. The encoded protein is CASSEGGGEQYF.

This clonotype was recorded at least ten times. V usage is TRBV30 and J usage is TRBJ2-7, with 8 nucleotides matching TRBD2. This CDR3 region has 13 residues. Germline V CDR1 and CDR2: GTSNPN, SVGIG (reference sequence). The J segment lost 2 bases and the V segment lost 7 bases, leaving 7 bases of the junction unmatched. The CDR3 DNA sequence: TGTGCCTTAAAAGCGGGAGTCCCCTACGAGCAGTACTTC. Its protein is CALKAGVPYEQYF.

This clonotype appeared many times. The chain employs TRBV5-1 and TRBJ2-5, with D unclear. Trimming took off 4 bases at V and 6 bases at J, with 13 bases between the two ends. The CDR3 loop spans 13 amino acids. The V gene's germline CDR1 is SGHRS and CDR2 YFSETQ. CDR3 amino acids: CASSEVVGQTQYF. CDR3 DNA: TGCGCCAGCAGCGAGGTCGTCGGTCAGACCCAGTACTTC.

The chain combines TRBV30 with TRBJ2-3, with unresolved D. The CDR3 spans 10 residues. CDR1 is GTSNPN, CDR2 SVGIG, per germline (reference sequence). Trimming pared 7 bases from V and 6 bases from J, leaving 8 bases between. The CDR3 nucleotides read TGTGCCTTTAGAGCGGATACGCAGTATTTT. Translation gives CAFRADTQYF.

This clonotype was seen repeatedly, ten times or more. V usage is TRBV29-1 and J usage is TRBJ1-1; perhaps TRBD1 as D (5 bases). The V gene lost 8 bases and the J gene lost 4 bases, with 14 bases spanning the gap. Germline assignment: CDR1 SQVTM and CDR2 ANQGSEA. The CDR3 length is 12 residues. The CDR3, as DNA: TGCAGCACCCGGCTGGGGGGCACTGAAGCTTTCTTT. Its translation: CSTRLGGTEAFF.

This clonotype was observed at least ten times. The chain has TRBV6-1 and TRBJ2-7; D remains ambiguous. The CDR3 loop spans 12 amino acids. V gave up 6 bases and J gave up 6 bases, with 12 bases separating them. Germline V gene sequence: CDR1 MNHNS, CDR2 SASEGT. CDR3 DNA sequence: TGTGCCAGCAGAGGACCAGCTGGCGAGCAGTACTTC. Its translation: CASRGPAGEQYF.

For this clonotype: Being one base from a much bigger clone, this may be a read error. The chain carries TRBV29-1 and TRBJ2-7, with D possibly TRBD1 on 5 matching bases. The CDR3 runs 15 residues. CDR1 and CDR2 from the germline V gene are SQVTM and ANQGSEA. The CDR3 region is CSVAGSFDSTYEQCF. The CDR3 DNA is TGCAGCGTTGCCGGATCATTTGACAGCACCTACGAGCAGTGCTTC.

At least ten counts were recorded for this clonotype. The rearrangement joins TRBV28 to TRBJ1-2; D unclear. The CDR3 covers 15 residues. The germline gives CDR1 MDHEN, CDR2 SYDVKM. Trimming removed 7 bases from V and 4 bases from J, with 19 bases in between. The CDR3 region has the DNA TGTGCCAGCAATAAACCGTCTAAGGGTCCCTATGGCTACACCTTC. The encoded protein is CASNKPSKGPYGYTF.

Only a few counts were recorded for this clonotype. This rearrangement joins TRBV7-8 to TRBJ1-1; D possibly corresponds to TRBD1 (5 bases). V dropped 4 bases and J dropped 5 bases, with 14 bases sitting between them. The germline V gene has CDR1 SGHVS and CDR2 FQNEAQ. This CDR3 has 14 residues. In DNA form, the CDR3 reads TGTGCCAGCAGCTCAGGGCTCTCACAAACTGAAGCTTTCTTT. Amino acids: CASSSGLSQTEAFF.

This clonotype was seen ten or more times. The chain has TRBV20-1 and TRBJ1-2, with a tentative D call TRBD1 (5 bases). The CDR3 length is 11 residues. Germline CDR1 is DFQATT and CDR2 is SNEGSKA (reference sequence). The germline V and J ends were trimmed by 6 bases and 4 bases, with 9 bases remaining between them. The chain's CDR3 is CSAQDTYGYTF. The CDR3 nucleotides are TGCAGTGCACAGGACACCTATGGCTACACCTTC.

There are many counts of this clonotype. The chain has TRBV18 and TRBJ2-1, with a tentative D call TRBD2 (6 bases). Germline values: CDR1 KGHSH, CDR2 LQKENI. The CDR3 contains 18 residues. With 0 bases removed from V and 6 bases from J, the gap between germline ends came to 21 bases. CDR3 coding DNA: TGTGCCAGCTCACCACCTTCTCGCGGGGCGGGATCAGCCAATGAGCAGTTCTTC. Translation gives CASSPPSRGAGSANEQFF.

This clonotype appeared many times. This chain links TRBV5-1 with TRBJ2-1; 8 bases are a match to TRBD2. The germline V gene encodes CDR1 SGHRS and CDR2 YFSETQ. V gave up 1 base and J gave up 1 base; unmatched junction bases: 4. The CDR3 sequence is 16 residues long. The CDR3 is CASSLNLAGSYNEQFF. CDR3 in DNA: TGCGCCAGCAGCTTGAATCTAGCGGGTTCCTACAATGAGCAGTTCTTC. Full variable domain (outside the CDR3, taken from reference TRBV5-1 and TRBJ2-1): KAGVTQTPRYLIKTRGQQVTLSCSPISGHRSVSWYQQTPGQGLQFLFEYFSETQRNKGNFPGRFSGRQFSNSRSEMNVSTLELGDSALYLCASSLNLAGSYNEQFFGPGTRLTVL.